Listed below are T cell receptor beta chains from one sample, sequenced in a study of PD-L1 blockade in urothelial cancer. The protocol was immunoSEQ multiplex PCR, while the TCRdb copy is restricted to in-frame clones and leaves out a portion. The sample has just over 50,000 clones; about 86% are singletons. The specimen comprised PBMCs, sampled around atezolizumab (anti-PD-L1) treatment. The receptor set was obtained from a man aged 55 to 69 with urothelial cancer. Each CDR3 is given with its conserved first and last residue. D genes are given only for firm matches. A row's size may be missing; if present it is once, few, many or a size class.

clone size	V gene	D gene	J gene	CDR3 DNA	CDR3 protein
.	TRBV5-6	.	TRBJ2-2	TGTGCCAGCAGCTCAACCTTAAAATTAGCGACCGGGGAGCTGTTTTTT	CASSSTLKLATGELFF
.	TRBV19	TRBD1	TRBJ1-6	TGTGCCAGTAGCTTGCCGGGACAGGGGTATCAGCCCCTCCACTTT	CASSLPGQGYQPLHF
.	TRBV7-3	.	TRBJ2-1	TGTGCCAGCAGCTTAGGGCCCTCAGGGGCGTACAATGAGCAGTTCTTC	CASSLGPSGAYNEQFF
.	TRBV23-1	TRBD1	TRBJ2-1	TGCGCCAGCAGTCCCCCGGGACAGGCCAGAAATGAGCAGTTCTTC	CASSPPGQARNEQFF
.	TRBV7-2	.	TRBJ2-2	TGTGCCAGCACTAGAGGAGGGTTTTACGGGGAGCTGTTTTTT	CASTRGGFYGELFF
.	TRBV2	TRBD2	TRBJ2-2	TGTGCCAGCACCGGGGGGGCGACCGGGGAGCTGTTTTTT	CASTGGATGELFF
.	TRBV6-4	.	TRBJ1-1	TGTGCCAGCAGCTTTGACCTCGACTCTGAAGCTTTCTTT	CASSFDLDSEAFF
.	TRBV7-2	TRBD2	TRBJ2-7	TGTGCCAGCAGCTTAGGGTATGCGGGAGCCCTCTCCGAGCAGTACTTC	CASSLGYAGALSEQYF
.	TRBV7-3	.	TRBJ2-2	TGTGCCAGCAGCCATCCCAGGACCGGGGAGCTGTTTTTT	CASSHPRTGELFF
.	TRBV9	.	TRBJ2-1	TGTGCCAGCAGCCCAACAACTAGCCCCGTCGCAAATGAGCAGTTCTTC	CASSPTTSPVANEQFF
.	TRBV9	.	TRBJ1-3	TGTGCCAGCAGCCCCGTGGCAGGGTTCGGAAACACCATATATTTT	CASSPVAGFGNTIYF
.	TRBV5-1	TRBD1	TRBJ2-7	TGCGCCAGCAGCTTCACAGGGGACGAGCAGTACTTC	CASSFTGDEQYF
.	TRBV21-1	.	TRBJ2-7	TGTGCCAGCGTCCTCGAGGGTAGCTCCTACGAGCAGTACTTC	CASVLEGSSYEQYF
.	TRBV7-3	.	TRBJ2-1	TGTGCCAGCAGTGAGAGAGTGGGGTTGATGGCGGGCTACAATGAGCAGTTCTTC	CASSERVGLMAGYNEQFF
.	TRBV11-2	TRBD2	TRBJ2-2	TGTGCCAGCAGCTCAGGACTAGCGGGAGGGAACACCGGGGAGCTGTTTTTT	CASSSGLAGGNTGELFF
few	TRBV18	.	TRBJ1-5	TGTGCCAGCTCACCGGCCCGTCAGCCCCAGCATTTT	CASSPARQPQHF
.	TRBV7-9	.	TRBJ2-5	TGTGCCAGCAGCTCCGGGGTGGTGGGGGAGACCCAGTACTTC	CASSSGVVGETQYF
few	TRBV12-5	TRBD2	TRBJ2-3	TGTGCTAGTGGTTTGAGCCCCGGGAGGCTGCCAGATACGCAGTATTTT	CASGLSPGRLPDTQYF